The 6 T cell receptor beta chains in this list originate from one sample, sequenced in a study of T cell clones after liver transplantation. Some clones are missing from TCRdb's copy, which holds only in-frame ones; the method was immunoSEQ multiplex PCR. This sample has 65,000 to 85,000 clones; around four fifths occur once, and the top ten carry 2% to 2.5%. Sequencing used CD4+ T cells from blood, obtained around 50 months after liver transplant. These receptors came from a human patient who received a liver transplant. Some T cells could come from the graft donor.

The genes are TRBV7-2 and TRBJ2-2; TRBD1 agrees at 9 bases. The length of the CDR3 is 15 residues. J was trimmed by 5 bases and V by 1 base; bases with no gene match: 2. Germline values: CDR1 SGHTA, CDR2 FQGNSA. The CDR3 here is CASSLGDRETGELFF. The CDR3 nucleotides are TGTGCCAGCAGCTTAGGGGACAGGGAAACCGGGGAGCTGTTTTTT. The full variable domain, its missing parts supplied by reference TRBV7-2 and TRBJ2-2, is GAGVSQSPSNKVTEKGKDVELRCDPISGHTALYWYRQSLGQGLEFLIYFQGNSAPDKSGLPSDRFSAERTGGSVSTLTIQRTQQEDSAVYLCASSLGDRETGELFFGEGSRLTVL.

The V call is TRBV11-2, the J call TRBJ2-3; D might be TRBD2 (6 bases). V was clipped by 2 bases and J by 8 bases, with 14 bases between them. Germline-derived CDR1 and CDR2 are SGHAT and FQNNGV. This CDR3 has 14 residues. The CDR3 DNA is TGTGCCAGCAGCTTACTTCTGTCGGAGGGTACGCAGTATTTT. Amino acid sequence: CASSLLLSEGTQYF. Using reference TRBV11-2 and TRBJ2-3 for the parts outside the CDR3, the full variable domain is EAGVAQSPRYKIIEKRQSVAFWCNPISGHATLYWYQQILGQGPKLLIQFQNNGVVDDSQLPKDRFSAERLKGVDSTLKIQPAKLEDSAVYLCASSLLLSEGTQYFGPGTRLTVL.

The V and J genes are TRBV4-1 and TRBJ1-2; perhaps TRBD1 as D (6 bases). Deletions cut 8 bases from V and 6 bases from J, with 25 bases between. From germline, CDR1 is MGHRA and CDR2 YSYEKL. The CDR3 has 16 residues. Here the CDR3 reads CASPDIQGMVRDGYTF. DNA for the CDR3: TGCGCCAGCCCCGACATACAGGGCATGGTTAGAGATGGCTACACCTTC.

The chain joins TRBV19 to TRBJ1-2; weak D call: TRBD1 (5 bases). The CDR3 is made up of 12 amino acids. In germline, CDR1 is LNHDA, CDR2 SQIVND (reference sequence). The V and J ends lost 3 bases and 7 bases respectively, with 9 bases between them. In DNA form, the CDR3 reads TGTGCCAGTAGTATGAGGGGACGTGGCTACACCTTC. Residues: CASSMRGRGYTF.

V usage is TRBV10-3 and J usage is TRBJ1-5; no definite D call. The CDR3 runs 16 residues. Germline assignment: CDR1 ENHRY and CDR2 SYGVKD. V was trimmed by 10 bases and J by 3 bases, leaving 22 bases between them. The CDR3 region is CAKPHNIGRPNQPQHF. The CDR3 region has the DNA TGTGCCAAACCTCACAATATCGGCAGGCCCAATCAGCCCCAGCATTTT.

The CDR3 here is CAIYPGQGGLGINEQFF. CDR3 nucleotide sequence: TGTGCCATCTATCCGGGACAGGGGGGCTTAGGCATCAATGAGCAGTTCTTC. The chain carries TRBV10-3 and TRBJ2-1, with TRBD1 matching over 11 bases. With 8 bases clipped from V and 6 bases from J, the junction kept 15 bases outside the gene matches. Germline values: CDR1 ENHRY, CDR2 SYGVKD. The CDR3 length is 17 residues.